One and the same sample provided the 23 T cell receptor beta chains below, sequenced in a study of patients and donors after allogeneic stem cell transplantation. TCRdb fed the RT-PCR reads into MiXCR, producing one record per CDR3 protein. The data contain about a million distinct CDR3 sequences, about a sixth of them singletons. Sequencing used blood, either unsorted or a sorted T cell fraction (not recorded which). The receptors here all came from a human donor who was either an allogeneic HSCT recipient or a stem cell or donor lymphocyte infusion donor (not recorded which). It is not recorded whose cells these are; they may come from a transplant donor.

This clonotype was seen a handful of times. This chain's CDR3 is CASSDNHRANQPQHF. The CDR3, as DNA: TGTGCCAGTAGCGATAATCACAGGGCCAATCAGCCCCAGCATTTT. The V gene is TRBV19, the J gene TRBJ1-5; weak D call: TRBD1 (6 bases). The ends were cut back, 6 bases at V and 3 bases at J, with 15 bases in the middle. The CDR3 totals 15 residues. CDR1 LNHDA and CDR2 SQIVND come from the germline V gene (reference sequence).

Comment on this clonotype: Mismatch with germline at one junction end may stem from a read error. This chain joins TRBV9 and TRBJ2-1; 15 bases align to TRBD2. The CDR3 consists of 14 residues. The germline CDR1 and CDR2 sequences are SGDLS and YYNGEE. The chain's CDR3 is CASSAWTSGGVKVF. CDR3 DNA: TGTGCCAGCAGCGCATGGACTAGCGGGGGGGTTAAAGTCTTC.

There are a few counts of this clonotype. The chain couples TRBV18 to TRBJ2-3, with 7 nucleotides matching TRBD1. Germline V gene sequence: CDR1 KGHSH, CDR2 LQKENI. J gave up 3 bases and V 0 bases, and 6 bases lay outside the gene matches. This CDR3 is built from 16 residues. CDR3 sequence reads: CASSPPRTGRTDTQYF. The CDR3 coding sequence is TGTGCCAGCTCACCACCCCGGACAGGTCGGACAGATACGCAGTATTTT.

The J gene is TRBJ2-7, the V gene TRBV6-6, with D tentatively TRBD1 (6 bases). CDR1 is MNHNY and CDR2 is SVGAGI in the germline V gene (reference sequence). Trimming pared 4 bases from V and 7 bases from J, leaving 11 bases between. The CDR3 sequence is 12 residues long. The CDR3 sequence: CASSSQGTEQYF. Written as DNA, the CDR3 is TGTGCCAGCAGTTCCCAAGGGACAGAGCAGTACTTC.

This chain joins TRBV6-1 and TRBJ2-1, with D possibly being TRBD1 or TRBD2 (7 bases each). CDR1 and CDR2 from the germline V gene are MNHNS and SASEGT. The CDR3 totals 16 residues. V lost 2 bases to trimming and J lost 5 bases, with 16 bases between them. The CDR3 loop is CASSEQGGGAHNEQFF. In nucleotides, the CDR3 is TGTGCCAGCAGTGAACAGGGGGGGGGCGCCCACAATGAGCAGTTCTTC.

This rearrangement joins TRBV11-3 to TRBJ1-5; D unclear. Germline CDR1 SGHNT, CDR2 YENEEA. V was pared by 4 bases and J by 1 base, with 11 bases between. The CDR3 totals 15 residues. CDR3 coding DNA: TGTGCCAGCAGCTCACGCCCCGGCAGCAATCAGCCCCAGCATTTT. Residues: CASSSRPGSNQPQHF.

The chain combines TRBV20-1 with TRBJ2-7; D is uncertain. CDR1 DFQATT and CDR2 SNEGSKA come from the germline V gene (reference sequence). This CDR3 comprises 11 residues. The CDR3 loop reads CSATSTYEQYF. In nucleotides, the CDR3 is TGCAGCGCCACCAGTACCTACGAGCAGTACTTC.

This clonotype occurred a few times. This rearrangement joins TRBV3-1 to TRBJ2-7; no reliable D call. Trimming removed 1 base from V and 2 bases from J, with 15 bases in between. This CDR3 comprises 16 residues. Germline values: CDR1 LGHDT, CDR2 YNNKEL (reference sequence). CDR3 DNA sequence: TGTGCCAGCAGCCAAGGGTTAGGAGCGCAAACCTACGAGCAGTACTTC. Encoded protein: CASSQGLGAQTYEQYF.

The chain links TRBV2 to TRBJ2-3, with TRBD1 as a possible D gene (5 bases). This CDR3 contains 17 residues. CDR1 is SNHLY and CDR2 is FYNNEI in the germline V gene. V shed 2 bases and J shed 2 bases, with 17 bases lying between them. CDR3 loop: CASSEYLIGAVTDTQYF. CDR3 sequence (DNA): TGTGCCAGCAGTGAATACCTCATTGGGGCCGTCACAGATACGCAGTATTTT.

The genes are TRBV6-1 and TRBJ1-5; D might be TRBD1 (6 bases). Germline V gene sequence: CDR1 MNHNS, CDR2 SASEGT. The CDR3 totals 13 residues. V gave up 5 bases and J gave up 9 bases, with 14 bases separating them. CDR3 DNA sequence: TGTGCCAGCAGTCACGGGGGCATACCGCCCCAGCATTTT. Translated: CASSHGGIPPQHF.

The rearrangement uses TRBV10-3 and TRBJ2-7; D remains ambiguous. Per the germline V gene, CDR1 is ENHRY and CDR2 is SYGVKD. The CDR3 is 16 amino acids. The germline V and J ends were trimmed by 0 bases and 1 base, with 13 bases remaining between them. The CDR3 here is CAISESAKMGSYEQYF. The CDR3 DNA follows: TGTGCCATCAGTGAGTCAGCTAAGATGGGGTCCTACGAGCAGTACTTC.

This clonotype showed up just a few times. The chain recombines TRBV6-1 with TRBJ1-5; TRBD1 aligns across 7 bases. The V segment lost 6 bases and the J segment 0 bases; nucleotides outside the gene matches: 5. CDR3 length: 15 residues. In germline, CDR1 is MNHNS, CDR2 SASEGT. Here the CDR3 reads CASRPGQFSNQPQHF. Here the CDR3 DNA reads TGTGCCAGCAGACCGGGACAGTTTAGCAATCAGCCCCAGCATTTT.

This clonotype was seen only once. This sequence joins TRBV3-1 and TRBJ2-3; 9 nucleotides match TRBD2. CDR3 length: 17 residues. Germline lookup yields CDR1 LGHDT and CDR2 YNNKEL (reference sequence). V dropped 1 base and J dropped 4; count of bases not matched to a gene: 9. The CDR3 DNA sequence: TGTGCCAGCAGCCAAGTAGTTGCGGGAGGGCCCTCAGATACGCAGTATTTT. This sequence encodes CASSQVVAGGPSDTQYF.

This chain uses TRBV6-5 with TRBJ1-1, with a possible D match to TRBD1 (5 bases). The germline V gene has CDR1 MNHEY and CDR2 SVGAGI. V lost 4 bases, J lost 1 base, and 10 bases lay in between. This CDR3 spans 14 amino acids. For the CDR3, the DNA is TGTGCCAGCAGTTCTCGGACACGGAACACTGAAGCTTTCTTT. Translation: CASSSRTRNTEAFF.

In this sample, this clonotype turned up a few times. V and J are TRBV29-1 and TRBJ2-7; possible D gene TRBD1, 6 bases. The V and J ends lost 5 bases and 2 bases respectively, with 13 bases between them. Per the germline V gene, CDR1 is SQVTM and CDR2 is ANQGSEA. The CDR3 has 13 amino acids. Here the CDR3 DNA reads TGCAGCGTTTTACAGGGTTTGGCCTACGAGCAGTACTTC. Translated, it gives CSVLQGLAYEQYF.

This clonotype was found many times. CDR3 protein: CASSQLRNQPQHF. The CDR3 nucleotides are TGCGCCAGCAGCCAGCTTCGCAATCAGCCCCAGCATTTT. The chain couples TRBV4-1 to TRBJ1-5; no reliable D call. The CDR3 totals 13 residues. The germline gives CDR1 MGHRA, CDR2 YSYEKL. The V end was cut by 3 bases, the J end by 2 bases, with 5 bases between.

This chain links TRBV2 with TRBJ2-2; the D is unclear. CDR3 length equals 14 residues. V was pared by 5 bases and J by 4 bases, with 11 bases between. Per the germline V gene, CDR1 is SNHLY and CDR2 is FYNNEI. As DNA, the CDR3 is TGTGCCAGCAGTCTTTTGAGCAGCACCGGGGAGCTGTTTTTT. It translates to CASSLLSSTGELFF.

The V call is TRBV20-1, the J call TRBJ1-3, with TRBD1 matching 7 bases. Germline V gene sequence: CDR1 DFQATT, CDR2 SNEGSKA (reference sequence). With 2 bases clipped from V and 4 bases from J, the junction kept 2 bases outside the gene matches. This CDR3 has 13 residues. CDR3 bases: TGCAGTGCTAGACAGACAGGGGGAAACACCATATATTTT. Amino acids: CSARQTGGNTIYF.

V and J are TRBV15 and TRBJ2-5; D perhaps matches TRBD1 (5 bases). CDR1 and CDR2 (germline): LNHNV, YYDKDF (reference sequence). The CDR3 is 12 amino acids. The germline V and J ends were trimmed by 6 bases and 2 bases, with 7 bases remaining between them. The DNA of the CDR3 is TGTGCCACCAGGGGGCTACAAGAGACCCAGTACTTC. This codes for CATRGLQETQYF.

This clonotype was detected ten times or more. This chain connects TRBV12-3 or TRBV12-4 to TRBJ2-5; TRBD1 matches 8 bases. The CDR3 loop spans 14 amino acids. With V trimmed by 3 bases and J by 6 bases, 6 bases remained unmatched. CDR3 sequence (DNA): TGTGCCAGCAGTTTGGGGACAGGTGCAAAGACCCAGTACTTC. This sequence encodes CASSLGTGAKTQYF.

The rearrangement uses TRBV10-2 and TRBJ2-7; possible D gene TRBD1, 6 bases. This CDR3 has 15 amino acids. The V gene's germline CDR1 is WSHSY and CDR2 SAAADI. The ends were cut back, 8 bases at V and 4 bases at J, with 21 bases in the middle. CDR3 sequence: CASLTFTGQLYEQYF. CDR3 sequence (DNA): TGCGCCAGCCTGACCTTCACCGGACAGTTATACGAGCAGTACTTC.

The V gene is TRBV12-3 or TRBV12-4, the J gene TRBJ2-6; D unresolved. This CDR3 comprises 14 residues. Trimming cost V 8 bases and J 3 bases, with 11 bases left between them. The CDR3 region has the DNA TGTGCCAGCCAGAGGTATGGTGGGGCCAACGTCCTGACTTTC. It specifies CASQRYGGANVLTF.

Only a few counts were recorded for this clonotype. This CDR3 is CSASGTGTYNEQFF. The DNA of the CDR3 is TGCAGTGCTAGCGGGACCGGGACCTACAATGAGCAGTTCTTC. This sequence joins TRBV20-1 and TRBJ2-1, with D perhaps given as TRBD1 or TRBD2 (5 bases each). Looked up from germline, CDR1 is DFQATT and CDR2 is SNEGSKA (reference sequence). This CDR3 has 14 residues. V lost 3 bases, J lost 2 bases, and 11 bases lay in between.